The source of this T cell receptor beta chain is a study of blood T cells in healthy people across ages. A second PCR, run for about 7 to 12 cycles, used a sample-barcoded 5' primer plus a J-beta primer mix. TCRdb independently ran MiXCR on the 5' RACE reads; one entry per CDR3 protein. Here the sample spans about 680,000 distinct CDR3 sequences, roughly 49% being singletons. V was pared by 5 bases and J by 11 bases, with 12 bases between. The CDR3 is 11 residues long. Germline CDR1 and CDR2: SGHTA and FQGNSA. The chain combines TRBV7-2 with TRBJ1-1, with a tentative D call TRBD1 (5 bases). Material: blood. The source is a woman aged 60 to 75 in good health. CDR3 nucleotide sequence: TGTGCCAGCAGCAAACGAGGGGAGGCTTTCTTT. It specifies CASSKRGEAFF.